This T cell receptor beta chain was profiled in a study of blood T cell repertoires in COVID-19. About the research overall: Acute and convalescent COVID-19 samples came from the United States, Italy and Spain. Sources were T cells, B-cell-depleted T cells, or PBMCs; the material itself was cDNA or gDNA.

In germline, CDR1 is MNHEY, CDR2 SVGAGI. The CDR3 length is 16 residues. Trimming took 0 bases from V and 4 from J; bases not matched to a gene: 2. Study processing details: Nucleated cell counts were estimated from reference gene primer amplification. Assay used: immunoSEQ multiplex PCR; TCRdb lists only in-frame clones, some missing. V and J calls and clone size are as listed in that table; D and trimming were resolved from the DNA. In the table there are hundreds of thousands of clones, about nine tenths of which are singletons. The clonotype originates from a man aged 55-75 years who had recovered from COVID-19. The sequenced sample consisted of peripheral blood. This rearrangement joins TRBV6-5 to TRBJ1-6; 8 positions match TRBD1. The CDR3: CASSYSGQAYNSPLHF. Here the CDR3 DNA reads TGTGCCAGCAGTTACTCGGGACAGGCGTATAATTCACCCCTCCACTTT.